Here is one TCR beta chain with its context. This sample is drawn from a study of blood T cell repertoires in COVID-19. Background on the study: Nucleic acid was either cDNA or gDNA, and it came from T cells, B-cell-depleted T cells, or PBMCs.

This table comes from immunoSEQ multiplex PCR, and its TCRdb copy is limited to in-frame clones, with some not included. The table lists roughly 410,000 clones, 70% to 90% of them singletons. The CDR3 is 15 residues long. V shed 3 bases and J shed 4 bases, with 12 bases lying between them. Germline CDR1 and CDR2: MDHEN and SYDVKM. The sample taken for sequencing was peripheral blood. The chain recombines TRBV28 with TRBJ1-4, with D uncertain. This clonotype was obtained from a woman aged 40 to 49 with COVID-19, enrolled during active disease. The CDR3 spells CASSFGSTGNEKLFF. The CDR3, as DNA: TGTGCCAGCAGTTTTGGTTCCACGGGTAATGAAAAACTGTTTTTT. Full variable domain (remainder filled in from reference TRBV28 and TRBJ1-4): DVKVTQSSRYLVKRTGEKVFLECVQDMDHENMFWYRQDPGLGLRLIYFSYDVKMKEKGDIPEGYSVSREKKERFSLILESASTNQTSMYLCASSFGSTGNEKLFFGSGTQLSVL.